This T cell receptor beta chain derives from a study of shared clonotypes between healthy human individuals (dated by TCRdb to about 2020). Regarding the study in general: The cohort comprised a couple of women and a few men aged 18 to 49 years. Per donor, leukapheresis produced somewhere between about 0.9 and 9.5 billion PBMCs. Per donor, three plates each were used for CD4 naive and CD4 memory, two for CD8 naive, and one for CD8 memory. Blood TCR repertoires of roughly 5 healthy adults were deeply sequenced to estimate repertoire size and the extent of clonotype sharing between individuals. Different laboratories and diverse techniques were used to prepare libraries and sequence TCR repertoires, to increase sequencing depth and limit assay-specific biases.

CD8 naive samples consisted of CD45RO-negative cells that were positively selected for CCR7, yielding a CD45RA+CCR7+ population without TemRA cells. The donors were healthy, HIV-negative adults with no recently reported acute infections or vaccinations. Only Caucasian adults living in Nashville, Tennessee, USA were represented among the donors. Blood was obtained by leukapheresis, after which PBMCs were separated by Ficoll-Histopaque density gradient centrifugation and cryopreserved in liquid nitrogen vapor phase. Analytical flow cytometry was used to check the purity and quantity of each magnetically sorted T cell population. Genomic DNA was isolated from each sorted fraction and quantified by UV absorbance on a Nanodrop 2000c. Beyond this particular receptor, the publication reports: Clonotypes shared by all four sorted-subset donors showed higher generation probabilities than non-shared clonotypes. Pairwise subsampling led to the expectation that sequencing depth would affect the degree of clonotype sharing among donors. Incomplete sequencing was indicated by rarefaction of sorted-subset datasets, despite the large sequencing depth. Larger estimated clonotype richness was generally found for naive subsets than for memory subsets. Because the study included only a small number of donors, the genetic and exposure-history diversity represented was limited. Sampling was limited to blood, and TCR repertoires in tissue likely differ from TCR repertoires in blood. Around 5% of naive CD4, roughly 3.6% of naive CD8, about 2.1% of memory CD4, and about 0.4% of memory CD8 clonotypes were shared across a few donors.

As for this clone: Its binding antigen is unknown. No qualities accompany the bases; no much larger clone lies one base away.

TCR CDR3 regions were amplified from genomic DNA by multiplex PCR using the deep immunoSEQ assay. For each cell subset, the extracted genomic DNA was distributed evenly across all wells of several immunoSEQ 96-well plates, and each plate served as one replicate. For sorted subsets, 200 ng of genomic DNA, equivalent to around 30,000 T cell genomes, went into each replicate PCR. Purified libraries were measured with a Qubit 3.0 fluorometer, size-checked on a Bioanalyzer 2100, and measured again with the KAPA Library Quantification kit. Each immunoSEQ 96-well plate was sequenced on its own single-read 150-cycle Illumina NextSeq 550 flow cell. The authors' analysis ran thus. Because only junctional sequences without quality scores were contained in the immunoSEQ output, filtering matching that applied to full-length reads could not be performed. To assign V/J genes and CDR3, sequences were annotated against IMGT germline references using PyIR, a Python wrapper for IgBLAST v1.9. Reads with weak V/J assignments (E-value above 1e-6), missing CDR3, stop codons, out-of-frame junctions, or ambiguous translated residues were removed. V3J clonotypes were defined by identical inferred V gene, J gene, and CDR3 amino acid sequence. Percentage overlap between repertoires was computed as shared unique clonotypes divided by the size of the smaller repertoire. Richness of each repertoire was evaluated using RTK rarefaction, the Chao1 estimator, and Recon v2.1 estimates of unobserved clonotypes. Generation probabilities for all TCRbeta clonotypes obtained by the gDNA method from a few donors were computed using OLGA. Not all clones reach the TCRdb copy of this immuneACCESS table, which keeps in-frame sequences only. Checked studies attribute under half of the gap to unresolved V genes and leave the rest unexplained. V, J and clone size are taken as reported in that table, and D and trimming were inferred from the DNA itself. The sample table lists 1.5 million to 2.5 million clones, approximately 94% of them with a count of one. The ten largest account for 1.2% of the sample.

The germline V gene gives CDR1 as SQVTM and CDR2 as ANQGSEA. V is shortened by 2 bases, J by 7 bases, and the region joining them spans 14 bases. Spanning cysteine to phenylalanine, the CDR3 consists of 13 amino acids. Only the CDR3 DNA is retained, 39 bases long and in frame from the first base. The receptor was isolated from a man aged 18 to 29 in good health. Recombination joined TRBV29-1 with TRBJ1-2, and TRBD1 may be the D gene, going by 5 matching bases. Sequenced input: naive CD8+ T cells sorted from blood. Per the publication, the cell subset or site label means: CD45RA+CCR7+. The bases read TGCAGCGTTGAATATCCAGGGCTTTCTGGCTACACCTTC. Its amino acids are CSVEYPGLSGYTF.